This T cell receptor (beta chain) was found in a study of blood T cell repertoires in COVID-19. As for the study in general: Italy, Spain and the United States were the sources of the convalescent and acute COVID-19 samples. PBMCs, B-cell-depleted T cells, or T cells were the source of the cDNA or gDNA that made up the material.

Germline V gene lookup returns CDR1 SGHRS and CDR2 YFSETQ. Trimming pared 0 bases from V and 4 bases from J, leaving 11 bases between. The CDR3 has 14 amino acids. Profiling relied on immunoSEQ multiplex PCR, and the TCRdb table lists in-frame clones only, not all of them. The sample holds 200,000 to 250,000 clones, approximately 86% seen once. A note on this clone: Different DNA sequences within this sample yield the same CDR3.

The TCR sequence derives from a woman older than 75 with acute or convalescent COVID-19. Source material: peripheral blood. The V gene is TRBV5-1, the J gene TRBJ2-7; possible D gene TRBD2, 6 bases. The DNA for the CDR3 is TGCGCCAGCAGCTTGGCCGGGGGAGTGTACGAGCAGTACTTC. Its translation: CASSLAGGVYEQYF.